This T cell receptor (beta chain) originates from a study of cytomegalovirus exposure and HLA in healthy donors. This clone occurred a few times. Its specificity is unknown. Primers for the PCR totalled 60 Vbeta and 13 Jbeta. Only in-frame clones appear in the TCRdb table, and some are missing; sequencing was by immunoSEQ multiplex PCR. This table has 120,000 to 150,000 clones, over 75% appearing once. The CDR3 covers 14 residues. Germline V lookup: CDR1 MNHEY, CDR2 SMNVEV (reference sequence). The junction had 6 bases not matched to a gene; V was cut back by 4 bases and J by 4 bases. Whole-study findings and limits: Previously analyzed data showed that most TCR beta V segments were productive at a frequency of about 87% or about 30%. Most subjects had HLA-A and HLA-B alleles reportedly predicted accurately by TCR beta sequences. Within a later analysis, the majority of CMV-associated TCR beta chains appeared HLA-restricted. Apart from CMV serostatus, no immune exposure information was available.

The sample was PBMCs. V usage is TRBV27 and J usage is TRBJ2-7, with 8 bases aligning to TRBD1. The receptor was isolated from a man aged 30 to 39 in good health and CMV-seronegative. The CDR3 spells CASSSGQGWYEQYF. The CDR3 nucleotides are TGTGCCAGCAGTTCAGGACAGGGTTGGTACGAGCAGTACTTC.